The 30 T cell receptor beta chains below all came from one sample that was sequenced in a study of blood T cell repertoires in COVID-19. Measured with immunoSEQ multiplex PCR; TCRdb has only the in-frame clones, and not every one. The sample consists of about 170,000 clones, roughly 90% of them appearing once. The specimen was peripheral blood. Receptors were obtained from a man aged 25 to 40 with COVID-19, enrolled during active disease.

The rearrangement links TRBV5-6 to TRBJ1-2; D remains ambiguous. V lost 0 bases to trimming and J lost 0 bases, with 9 bases between them. CDR1 is SGHDT, CDR2 YYEEEE, per germline. This CDR3 contains 15 residues. Here the CDR3 reads CASSLADLANYGYTF. For the CDR3, the DNA is TGTGCCAGCAGCTTGGCCGACCTAGCTAACTATGGCTACACCTTC.

CDR3 nucleotides: TGTGCCAGCAGCGTAGGGGGCAGGGGGGACTATGGCTACACCTTC. The encoded protein is CASSVGGRGDYGYTF. The chain is built from TRBV9 and TRBJ1-2; 7 positions match TRBD1. This CDR3 has 15 amino acids. Per germline, CDR1 SGDLS and CDR2 YYNGEE. V lost 0 bases, J lost 3 bases, and 5 bases stayed unmatched.

The chain carries TRBV7-2 and TRBJ1-2, with TRBD1 matching 9 bases. The CDR3 consists of 14 residues. Losses at the gene ends were 3 bases for V and 7 bases for J; bases not matched to a gene: 6. Germline V gene lookup returns CDR1 SGHTA and CDR2 FQGNSA. In DNA, the CDR3 is TGTGCCAGCAGCTTTCGGGACAGGGCAGTTGGCTACACCTTC. Amino acid sequence: CASSFRDRAVGYTF.

The chain combines TRBV27 with TRBJ1-2; 9 positions agree with TRBD1. The length of the CDR3 is 11 residues. Germline values: CDR1 MNHEY, CDR2 SMNVEV (reference sequence). V was clipped by 8 bases and J by 11 bases; unmatched bases: 6. For the CDR3, the DNA is TGTGCCAGCGGGCCGGGACAGGGTTACACCTTC. Translating it yields CASGPGQGYTF.

The V call is TRBV24-1, the J call TRBJ1-2; no reliable D call. The CDR3 has 13 residues. Germline loops: CDR1 KGHDR, CDR2 SFDVKD. Deletions cut 1 base from V and 5 bases from J, with 7 bases between. The CDR3 spells CATSDLKEYGYTF. DNA for the CDR3: TGTGCCACCAGTGATTTAAAAGAGTATGGCTACACCTTC.

This clone was picked up one time. The J gene is TRBJ2-3, the V gene TRBV6-2 or TRBV6-3; 16 bases line up with TRBD2. CDR3 length: 20 residues. Germline values: CDR1 MNHEY, CDR2 SVGEGT. V lost 6 bases and J lost 2; bases outside the gene matches: 14. CDR3 coding DNA: TGTGCCAGCAGACCTCGGGGGACTAGCGGGAGGGCGGGTTTCACAGATACGCAGTATTTT. Protein product: CASRPRGTSGRAGFTDTQYF.

The chain has TRBV6-4 and TRBJ1-2; 10 bases map to TRBD1. Germline CDR1 MRHNA, CDR2 SNTAGT. V dropped 3 bases and J dropped 2; count of bases not matched to a gene: 3. The CDR3 consists of 15 residues. For the CDR3, the DNA is TGTGCCAGCAGTGAGGGGACAGGGGCCAACTATGGCTACACCTTC. Protein: CASSEGTGANYGYTF.

The gene calls are TRBV5-4 and TRBJ2-1, with 8 positions matching TRBD1. CDR1 is SGHNT and CDR2 is YYREEE in the germline V gene (reference sequence). Trimming removed 3 bases from V and 0 bases from J; junction bases left unmatched: 5. This CDR3 is built from 16 residues. CDR3 coding DNA: TGTGCCAGCAGCTCGCCCGGGACAGGCTCCTACAATGAGCAGTTCTTC. It codes for CASSSPGTGSYNEQFF.

This clone was seen more than once but under ten times. V is TRBV27 and J is TRBJ1-2; 11 bases map to TRBD1. The CDR3 runs 15 residues. V dropped 6 bases and J dropped 3; count of bases not matched to a gene: 6. Germline V gene lookup returns CDR1 MNHEY and CDR2 SMNVEV (reference sequence). In DNA, the CDR3 is TGTGCCAGCAGACCCGGGACAGGGGGTTACTATGGCTACACCTTC. As protein: CASRPGTGGYYGYTF.

This rearrangement joins TRBV28 to TRBJ1-2; 7 nucleotides agree with TRBD1. In germline, CDR1 is MDHEN, CDR2 SYDVKM. J gave up 4 bases and V 5 bases, and 10 bases lay outside the gene matches. This CDR3 is 15 amino acids long. In DNA form, the CDR3 reads TGTGCCAGCAGTACAGGGGCTCCAAGATCCTATGGCTACACCTTC. It is translated as CASSTGAPRSYGYTF.

This chain connects TRBV6-5 to TRBJ1-1, with D uncertain. Germline CDR1 reads MNHEY; CDR2 reads SVGAGI. The CDR3 has 14 amino acids. The germline V and J ends were trimmed by 3 bases and 0 bases, with 8 bases remaining between them. As DNA, the CDR3 is TGTGCCAGCAGTTATGGGCAGTTGAACACTGAAGCTTTCTTT. This gives the protein CASSYGQLNTEAFF.

CDR3 sequence (DNA): TGTGCCAGCAGTCAGACAGGGGAAGCTTTCTTT. It specifies CASSQTGEAFF. This rearrangement joins TRBV6-2 or TRBV6-3 to TRBJ1-1, with 7 positions matching TRBD1. Germline assignment: CDR1 MNHEY and CDR2 SVGEGT. V was pared by 5 bases and J by 8 bases, with 2 bases of the junction left unmatched. The CDR3 runs 11 residues.

The gene calls are TRBV19 and TRBJ1-5, with D tentatively TRBD1 (5 bases). Trimming removed 6 bases at V and 1 base at J, with 16 bases between. The germline V gene encodes CDR1 LNHDA and CDR2 SQIVND (reference sequence). The CDR3 sequence is 16 residues long. The CDR3 loop reads CASSREGARSNQPQHF. The CDR3 coding sequence is TGTGCCAGTAGCAGGGAGGGAGCGAGAAGCAATCAGCCCCAGCATTTT.

The chain uses TRBV7-9 and TRBJ1-2, with a tentative D call TRBD1 (6 bases). The germline CDR1 and CDR2 sequences are SEHNR and FQNEAQ (reference sequence). Trimming shortened V by 1 base and J by 4 bases, and 10 bases separated the two germline ends. The CDR3 has 14 amino acids. The CDR3 is CASSLDRVSYGYTF. The DNA of the CDR3 is TGTGCCAGCAGCTTAGACAGGGTCAGCTATGGCTACACCTTC.

V is TRBV28 and J is TRBJ2-4; maybe TRBD2 (6 bases). Trimming pared 7 bases from V and 1 base from J, leaving 26 bases between. Germline V gene lookup returns CDR1 MDHEN and CDR2 SYDVKM. The CDR3 consists of 19 residues. DNA for the CDR3: TGTGCCAGCACCCGGGACTCCACCGGGGGATATTGGGCCAAAAACATTCAGTACTTC. Its translation is CASTRDSTGGYWAKNIQYF.

The chain recombines TRBV7-2 with TRBJ2-5; the match to TRBD1 covers 8 bases. The CDR3 spans 15 residues. The J segment lost 4 bases and the V segment lost 3 bases, leaving 7 bases of the junction unmatched. Germline CDR1 and CDR2: SGHTA and FQGNSA. The CDR3 DNA reads as TGTGCCAGCAGCTTCCTGGGACAGGACGGAGAGACCCAGTACTTC. Encoded protein: CASSFLGQDGETQYF.

This clone was detected a few times. This chain joins TRBV4-1 and TRBJ2-7; a weak D match, TRBD2 (7 bases). The V gene's germline CDR1 is MGHRA and CDR2 YSYEKL. V was cut by 4 bases and J by 4 bases, with 14 bases left in between. The CDR3 consists of 14 residues. CDR3 protein: CASSPAGARYEQYF. The CDR3 nucleotides read TGCGCCAGCAGCCCGGCGGGGGCGAGATACGAGCAGTACTTC.

This chain connects TRBV6-6 to TRBJ2-3, with unresolved D. The CDR3 totals 12 residues. Between the trimmed V and J ends, which lost 4 bases and 2 bases, there was a span of 4 bases. Germline V gives CDR1 MNHNY, CDR2 SVGAGI (reference sequence). The DNA for the CDR3 is TGTGCCAGCAGTTCTGTCACAGATACGCAGTATTTT. It codes for CASSSVTDTQYF.

This chain joins TRBV5-6 and TRBJ1-1; D might be TRBD1 (5 bases). This CDR3 comprises 11 residues. The V end lost 1 base, the J end lost 10 bases, and 8 bases lay between the germline ends. Looked up from germline, CDR1 is SGHDT and CDR2 is YYEEEE. CDR3 region: CASSLLGPAFF. CDR3 coding DNA: TGTGCCAGCAGCTTGTTGGGGCCAGCTTTCTTT.

J is TRBJ1-1 and V is TRBV6-5; D gene ambiguous. Germline assignment: CDR1 MNHEY and CDR2 SVGAGI. This CDR3 is built from 13 residues. Deletions cut 7 bases from V and 0 bases from J, with 9 bases between. The CDR3 region is CASNLDLNTEAFF. CDR3 nucleotides: TGTGCCAGCAACCTGGACTTGAACACTGAAGCTTTCTTT.

In this sample, this clone turned up once. The chain recombines TRBV5-6 with TRBJ1-2; no definite D call. The CDR3 contains 12 residues. The V gene's germline CDR1 is SGHDT and CDR2 YYEEEE. Deletions cut 6 bases from V and 5 bases from J, with 11 bases between. The CDR3 DNA follows: TGTGCCAGCACGAAAGAGGATTATGGCTACACCTTC. Its translation: CASTKEDYGYTF.

The chain combines TRBV28 with TRBJ2-7, with 7 bases lining up with TRBD1. This CDR3 is 13 amino acids long. J lost 3 bases, V lost 6 bases, and 5 bases had no gene match. CDR1 and CDR2 from the germline V gene are MDHEN and SYDVKM. CDR3 sequence: CASRTTGNYEQYF. The CDR3 DNA follows: TGTGCCAGCAGGACGACAGGGAACTACGAGCAGTACTTC.

In DNA, the CDR3 is TGTGCCAGCAGCTTAGATCCGGGACTAGCCCTTCACAATGAGCAGTTCTTC. Amino acids: CASSLDPGLALHNEQFF. This sequence joins TRBV13 and TRBJ2-1, with TRBD2 matching 9 bases. CDR1 and CDR2 (germline): PRHDT, FYEKMQ (reference sequence). The V and J ends lost 1 base and 5 bases, in that order; junction bases with no gene match: 9. The CDR3 is 17 residues long. Full variable domain (missing parts from reference TRBV13 and TRBJ2-1): AAGVIQSPRHLIKEKRETATLKCYPIPRHDTVYWYQQGPGQDPQFLISFYEKMQSDKGSIPDRFSAQQFSDYHSELNMSSLELGDSALYFCASSLDPGLALHNEQFFGPGTRLTVL.

The V call is TRBV9, the J call TRBJ1-2; D gene ambiguous. This CDR3 contains 12 residues. V lost 6 bases and J 4 bases, leaving 10 bases between the germline ends. Germline assignment: CDR1 SGDLS and CDR2 YYNGEE. CDR3 coding DNA: TGTGCCAGCACCGCGACTGGCTATGGCTACACCTTC. This encodes CASTATGYGYTF.

The chain joins TRBV13 to TRBJ1-1; D is unresolved. This CDR3 contains 14 residues. V shed 3 bases and J shed 0 bases, with 8 bases lying between them. CDR1 is PRHDT and CDR2 is FYEKMQ in the germline V gene (reference sequence). CDR3: CASSLGGLNTEAFF. CDR3 coding DNA: TGTGCCAGCAGCTTGGGAGGACTGAACACTGAAGCTTTCTTT.

The chain has TRBV29-1 and TRBJ1-5; 8 positions agree with TRBD1. The germline CDR1 and CDR2 sequences are SQVTM and ANQGSEA. The V and J ends lost 5 bases and 5 bases, in that order; junction bases with no gene match: 11. CDR3 size: 15 residues. CDR3 bases: TGCAGCGTTCTTCTGGACAGGGCTCTAGATCAGCCCCAGCATTTT. Residues: CSVLLDRALDQPQHF.

The chain carries TRBV3-1 (or the pseudogene TRBV3-2) and TRBJ2-1, with TRBD1 identical over 10 bases. The germline V gene has CDR1 LGHDT and CDR2 YNNKEL (reference sequence). The CDR3 totals 17 residues. V was clipped by 0 bases and J by 7 bases; unmatched bases: 9. CDR3 DNA: TGTGCCAGCAGCCAAGATCGGGGACAGGGGATATTGAATGAGCAGTTCTTC. Translating gives CASSQDRGQGILNEQFF.

V gene TRBV10-3 combines with J gene TRBJ2-7, with D possibly TRBD2 on 6 matching bases. Trimming took 4 bases from V and 6 from J, leaving 7 bases between them. The CDR3 length is 11 residues. Germline lookup yields CDR1 ENHRY and CDR2 SYGVKD. CDR3 residues: CAISAGGEQYF. The CDR3 DNA reads TGTGCCATCAGTGCCGGGGGCGAGCAGTACTTC.

This rearrangement joins TRBV6-5 to TRBJ1-5, with 8 bases aligning to TRBD1. Germline trimming cut 7 bases from V and 3 bases from J; bases unmatched to any gene: 5. CDR1 and CDR2 (germline): MNHEY, SVGAGI. CDR3 length equals 14 residues. For the CDR3, the DNA is TGTGCCAGCATTCCGGGACAGGCCAATCAGCCCCAGCATTTT. Its protein product is CASIPGQANQPQHF.

The rearrangement uses TRBV7-2 and TRBJ2-3; D is unclear. The CDR3 sequence is 15 residues long. V was cut by 4 bases and J by 1 base, with 12 bases left in between. Germline loops: CDR1 SGHTA, CDR2 FQGNSA. CDR3 sequence reads: CASSSYLSGTDTQYF. CDR3 DNA sequence: TGTGCCAGCAGCTCCTACCTTTCCGGCACAGATACGCAGTATTTT.